Listed here are 27 T cell receptor beta chains from one sample, sequenced in a study of shared clonotypes between healthy human individuals. TCRdb's table, derived via immunoSEQ multiplex PCR, lists solely in-frame clones and lacks some. Among 2,500,000 or so clones listed, more than 85% were seen once. The sample comprised naive CD4+ T cells from PBMCs. Subset: CD45RA+ positively selected. These receptor sequences come from a man younger than 30 in good health. Some clones in this sample may be carry-over from other donors' samples.

V is TRBV5-6 and J is TRBJ1-1; no definite D call. The V end lost 0 bases, the J end lost 2 bases, and 8 bases lay between the germline ends. The CDR3 loop spans 14 amino acids. The V gene's germline CDR1 is SGHDT and CDR2 YYEEEE. In DNA form, the CDR3 reads TGTGCCAGCAGCTTGGGGACTTTCAACACTGAAGCTTTCTTT. It is translated as CASSLGTFNTEAFF. Full variable domain (outside the CDR3, taken from reference TRBV5-6 and TRBJ1-1): DAGVTQSPTHLIKTRGQQVTLRCSPKSGHDTVSWYQQALGQGPQFIFQYYEEEERQRGNFPDRFSGHQFPNYSSELNVNALLLGDSALYLCASSLGTFNTEAFFGQGTRLTVV.

V is TRBV10-3 and J is TRBJ2-1, with D possibly being TRBD2 (5 bases). The ends were cut back, 1 base at V and 9 bases at J, with 16 bases in the middle. The CDR3 sequence is 15 residues long. Germline CDR1 is ENHRY and CDR2 is SYGVKD. As DNA, the CDR3 is TGTGCCATCAGTGAGTGGGGTCCGGGGTCGAGTGAGCAGTTCTTC. This sequence encodes CAISEWGPGSSEQFF.

The chain joins TRBV27 to TRBJ2-5; TRBD2 agrees at 7 bases. Trimming took 2 bases from V and 4 from J; bases not matched to a gene: 13. The CDR3 covers 17 residues. Looked up from germline, CDR1 is MNHEY and CDR2 is SMNVEV (reference sequence). The DNA of the CDR3 is TGTGCCAGCAGTTTAAAGGCGGCGGGAGAACGGGGAGAGACCCAGTACTTC. Translation gives CASSLKAAGERGETQYF.

This chain connects TRBV5-1 to TRBJ1-1; possibly TRBD1 for D (6 bases). Trimming shortened V by 10 bases and J by 3 bases, and 19 bases separated the two germline ends. The germline gives CDR1 SGHRS, CDR2 YFSETQ. CDR3 length: 14 amino acids. The CDR3: CASSVWGQDTEAFF. The CDR3 bases are TGCGCCTCCAGCGTCTGGGGGCAGGACACTGAAGCTTTCTTT.

The chain couples TRBV12-5 to TRBJ2-2, with D possibly matching TRBD2 (5 bases). The CDR3 runs to 15 residues. Germline V gene sequence: CDR1 LGHNT, CDR2 FRNRAP. V gave up 4 bases and J gave up 4 bases, with 13 bases separating them. For the CDR3, the DNA is TGTGCTAGTGGTTCTGGTCGGGGAAGCACCGGGGAGCTGTTTTTT. Amino acids: CASGSGRGSTGELFF.

For the CDR3, the DNA is TGCGCCAGCAGCCAAGATGCCAGAGCAGAAGATACGCAGTATTTT. This translates into CASSQDARAEDTQYF. The chain uses TRBV4-3 and TRBJ2-3; no firm D call. Trimming stripped 0 bases from V and 5 bases from J, with 12 bases between. CDR1 and CDR2 from the germline V gene are LGHNA and YSLEER. CDR3 length: 15 amino acids.

This chain uses TRBV18 with TRBJ2-7; D is ambiguous. The CDR3 contains 17 residues. CDR1 KGHSH and CDR2 LQKENI come from the germline V gene. V gave up 2 bases and J gave up 0 bases, with 17 bases separating them. In DNA form, the CDR3 reads TGTGCCAGCTCACCAGTAACATCTGGGCAGCGCTCCTACGAGCAGTACTTC. This codes for CASSPVTSGQRSYEQYF.

In regard to this clone: Other DNA sequences in this sample translate to the same CDR3. The V and J genes are TRBV28 and TRBJ2-7, with D perhaps TRBD2 (5 bases). CDR3 length equals 14 residues. With 2 bases removed from V and 0 bases from J, the gap between germline ends came to 8 bases. The germline CDR1 and CDR2 sequences are MDHEN and SYDVKM. The CDR3 is CASSLTGNSYEQYF. Here the CDR3 DNA reads TGTGCCAGCAGTTTAACGGGGAACTCCTACGAGCAGTACTTC.

The rearrangement uses TRBV5-1 and TRBJ2-2; perhaps TRBD2 as D (6 bases). Looked up from germline, CDR1 is SGHRS and CDR2 is YFSETQ. V gave up 4 bases and J gave up 6 bases, with 13 bases separating them. The CDR3 runs to 14 residues. The CDR3 is CASSPGGASGELFF. The CDR3 coding sequence is TGCGCCAGCAGCCCCGGGGGAGCGTCCGGGGAGCTGTTTTTT.

J is TRBJ2-7 and V is TRBV2; a weak D match, TRBD2 (5 bases). The CDR3 is 15 residues long. V was pared by 0 bases and J by 5 bases, with 14 bases between. CDR1 and CDR2 (germline): SNHLY, FYNNEI. CDR3 DNA sequence: TGTGCCAGCAGTGAAGCTGAAGGGAGCGGCGACGAGCAGTACTTC. This codes for CASSEAEGSGDEQYF. The full variable domain, with the rest looked up from reference TRBV2 and TRBJ2-7, is EPEVTQTPSHQVTQMGQEVILRCVPISNHLYFYWYRQILGQKVEFLVSFYNNEISEKSEIFDDQFSVERPDGSNFTLKIRSTKLEDSAMYFCASSEAEGSGDEQYFGPGTRLTVT.

This chain uses TRBV7-3 with TRBJ2-3; D perhaps matches TRBD2 (6 bases). Germline assignment: CDR1 SGHTA and CDR2 FQGTGA. The V end was cut by 5 bases, the J end by 0 bases, with 12 bases between. CDR3 size: 15 residues. The CDR3 loop reads CASSPKGTSTDTQYF. The CDR3 nucleotides are TGTGCCAGCAGCCCTAAAGGGACTAGCACAGATACGCAGTATTTT.

J is TRBJ1-2 and V is TRBV5-6, with D perhaps TRBD1 (6 bases). CDR1 is SGHDT, CDR2 YYEEEE, per germline. The CDR3 runs to 14 residues. The V and J ends lost 4 bases and 4 bases respectively, with 14 bases between them. The CDR3 here is CASSARTASYGYTF. CDR3 nucleotide sequence: TGTGCCAGCAGCGCGAGGACAGCGTCCTATGGCTACACCTTC.

The chain recombines TRBV28 with TRBJ1-2, with D possibly matching TRBD1 (6 bases). CDR3 length: 14 amino acids. Germline V CDR1 and CDR2: MDHEN, SYDVKM. Trimming removed 10 bases from V and 7 bases from J, with 22 bases in between. This CDR3 reads CATTRKGRGGGYTF. DNA of the CDR3: TGTGCCACCACCAGAAAGGGCCGAGGGGGTGGCTACACCTTC.

This chain links TRBV23-1 with TRBJ1-1; tentative D call: TRBD1 (5 bases). TRBV23-1 is treated as an ORF (open reading frame) with a function not yet certain. Trimming left V 0 bases short and J 3 bases short, with 11 bases between. The CDR3 is 15 residues long. The CDR3 spells CASSQSGLRDTEAFF. The CDR3 bases are TGCGCCAGCAGTCAATCGGGACTTAGGGACACTGAAGCTTTCTTT.

This clone has more than one count but fewer than ten. This chain connects TRBV2 to TRBJ2-5; D unclear. CDR1 SNHLY and CDR2 FYNNEI come from the germline V gene. Trimming removed 4 bases from V and 2 bases from J, with 11 bases in between. The CDR3 runs 14 residues. The chain's CDR3 is CASSARSLQETQYF. CDR3 nucleotide sequence: TGTGCCAGCAGTGCGAGGAGCCTACAAGAGACCCAGTACTTC.

The chain joins TRBV7-2 to TRBJ2-7; 7 nucleotides align to TRBD1. Germline V gene sequence: CDR1 SGHTA, CDR2 FQGNSA. The V and J ends lost 5 bases and 3 bases, in that order; junction bases with no gene match: 7. The CDR3 is made up of 14 amino acids. The CDR3 reads CASSRNRDSYEQYF. The CDR3 DNA is TGTGCCAGCAGCCGAAACCGGGACAGCTACGAGCAGTACTTC.

The V call is TRBV19, the J call TRBJ2-7; 10 bases agree with TRBD2. Germline values: CDR1 LNHDA, CDR2 SQIVND (reference sequence). After removal of 6 bases from V and 2 bases from J, the junction contained 19 bases not matched to a gene. CDR3 length equals 19 residues. This CDR3 is CASSPLTSGSPKLTYEQYF. As DNA, the CDR3 is TGTGCCAGTAGCCCCCTGACTAGCGGGTCCCCTAAACTGACCTACGAGCAGTACTTC.

This chain links TRBV5-5 with TRBJ1-5; 8 positions match TRBD1. There are 15 residues in the CDR3. Trimming at V came to 2 bases and at J to 6 bases, leaving 7 bases not matched to a gene. Germline lookup yields CDR1 SGHKS and CDR2 YYEKEE (reference sequence). For the CDR3, the DNA is TGTGCCAGCAGCTTCCTAACCCAGGGGGCTCAGCCCCAGCATTTT. Protein product: CASSFLTQGAQPQHF. The whole variable domain, remainder taken from reference TRBV5-5 and TRBJ1-5, is DAGVTQSPTHLIKTRGQQVTLRCSPISGHKSVSWYQQVLGQGPQFIFQYYEKEERGRGNFPDRFSARQFPNYSSELNVNALLLGDSALYLCASSFLTQGAQPQHFGDGTRLSIL.

This clone was detected only once. The V call is TRBV6-5, the J call TRBJ2-7, with 8 positions matching TRBD2. CDR1 and CDR2 (germline): MNHEY, SVGAGI. The J segment lost 0 bases and the V segment lost 5 bases, leaving 6 bases of the junction unmatched. The CDR3 has 15 amino acids. The CDR3 sequence is CASSPGGAPSYEQYF. In DNA form, the CDR3 reads TGTGCCAGCAGTCCCGGGGGGGCACCCTCCTACGAGCAGTACTTC.

V is TRBV19 and J is TRBJ2-7, with TRBD1 identical over 9 bases. V was clipped by 6 bases and J by 6 bases; unmatched bases: 9. Germline V gene sequence: CDR1 LNHDA, CDR2 SQIVND (reference sequence). This CDR3 has 14 residues. The CDR3 sequence is CASRSGTGMSEQYF. The CDR3 DNA reads TGTGCCAGTAGATCCGGGACAGGGATGTCCGAGCAGTACTTC.

The genes are TRBV5-1 and TRBJ2-5; the D is unclear. Germline V lookup: CDR1 SGHRS, CDR2 YFSETQ. The V end was cut by 1 base, the J end by 5 bases, with 9 bases between. This CDR3 has 13 residues. Here the CDR3 reads CASSLLLDETQYF. Here the CDR3 DNA reads TGCGCCAGCAGCTTGCTGCTAGATGAGACCCAGTACTTC.

Of note for this clone: Other DNA sequences within the sample encode an identical CDR3. The V gene is TRBV5-1, the J gene TRBJ2-1; D not resolved. Germline V gives CDR1 SGHRS, CDR2 YFSETQ. The CDR3 runs to 13 residues. V shed 1 base and J shed 4 bases, with 6 bases lying between them. The CDR3, as DNA: TGCGCCAGCAGCTTGAATTCGTACAATGAGCAGTTCTTC. Protein product: CASSLNSYNEQFF. The complete variable domain, with remaining parts taken from reference TRBV5-1 and TRBJ2-1, reads KAGVTQTPRYLIKTRGQQVTLSCSPISGHRSVSWYQQTPGQGLQFLFEYFSETQRNKGNFPGRFSGRQFSNSRSEMNVSTLELGDSALYLCASSLNSYNEQFFGPGTRLTVL.

This clone was counted only a few times. The V call is TRBV2, the J call TRBJ1-1; D is unresolved. Trimming took 8 bases from V and 0 from J, leaving 10 bases between them. Germline V gene lookup returns CDR1 SNHLY and CDR2 FYNNEI. The CDR3 runs to 13 residues. CDR3 coding DNA: TGTGCCAGCGTTCGGGCTCTGAACACTGAAGCTTTCTTT. Residues: CASVRALNTEAFF. Drawing the rest from reference TRBV2 and TRBJ1-1, the complete variable domain is EPEVTQTPSHQVTQMGQEVILRCVPISNHLYFYWYRQILGQKVEFLVSFYNNEISEKSEIFDDQFSVERPDGSNFTLKIRSTKLEDSAMYFCASVRALNTEAFFGQGTRLTVV.

This chain links TRBV5-1 with TRBJ2-2; D perhaps matches TRBD2 (6 bases). Germline V lookup: CDR1 SGHRS, CDR2 YFSETQ. The CDR3 totals 15 residues. Trimming left V 3 bases short and J 7 bases short, with 16 bases between. The CDR3 protein is CASSSGTRLYGELFF. CDR3 nucleotides: TGCGCCAGCAGCTCCGGGACTCGCCTTTACGGGGAGCTGTTTTTT.

The chain is built from TRBV7-9 and TRBJ2-3; no definite D call. The CDR3 has 13 amino acids. The germline V gene encodes CDR1 SEHNR and CDR2 FQNEAQ (reference sequence). V shed 4 bases and J shed 3 bases, with 8 bases lying between them. In DNA, the CDR3 is TGTGCCAGCAGCTCGATTGAGACAGATACGCAGTATTTT. This sequence encodes CASSSIETDTQYF. The variable domain in full, completed from reference TRBV7-9 and TRBJ2-3, reads DTGVSQNPRHKITKRGQNVTFRCDPISEHNRLYWYRQTLGQGPEFLTYFQNEAQLEKSRLLSDRFSAERPKGSFSTLEIQRTEQGDSAMYLCASSSIETDTQYFGPGTRLTVL.

The chain is built from TRBV28 and TRBJ2-7; possible D gene TRBD1, 5 bases. V lost 7 bases and J lost 6, with 13 bases in between. Looked up from germline, CDR1 is MDHEN and CDR2 is SYDVKM. There are 12 residues in the CDR3. The chain's CDR3 is CASTQQDAEQYF. In DNA form, the CDR3 reads TGTGCCAGCACCCAACAGGATGCCGAGCAGTACTTC.

The V call is TRBV5-5, the J call TRBJ1-4, with 9 bases lining up with TRBD1. Germline trimming cut 3 bases from V and 6 bases from J; bases unmatched to any gene: 3. CDR1 is SGHKS, CDR2 YYEKEE, per germline (reference sequence). This CDR3 is built from 14 residues. Here the CDR3 reads CASSSTGGDEKLFF. The CDR3 DNA sequence: TGTGCCAGCAGCTCAACAGGGGGCGATGAAAAACTGTTTTTT.